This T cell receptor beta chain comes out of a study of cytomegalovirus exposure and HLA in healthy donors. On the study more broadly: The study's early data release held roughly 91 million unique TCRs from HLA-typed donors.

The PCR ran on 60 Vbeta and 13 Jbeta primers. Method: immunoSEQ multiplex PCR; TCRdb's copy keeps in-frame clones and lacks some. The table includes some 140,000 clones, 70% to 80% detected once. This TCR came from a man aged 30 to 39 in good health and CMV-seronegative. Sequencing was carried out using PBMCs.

The DNA for the CDR3 is TGTGCCAGCAGGCTTAGCGGTTACTCCTACGAGCAGTACTTC. It specifies CASRLSGYSYEQYF. The chain links TRBV6-1 to TRBJ2-7; TRBD2 is a possible D gene (6 bases). The CDR3 has 14 residues. With 6 bases removed from V and 0 bases from J, the gap between germline ends came to 12 bases. Germline lookup yields CDR1 MNHNS and CDR2 SASEGT.